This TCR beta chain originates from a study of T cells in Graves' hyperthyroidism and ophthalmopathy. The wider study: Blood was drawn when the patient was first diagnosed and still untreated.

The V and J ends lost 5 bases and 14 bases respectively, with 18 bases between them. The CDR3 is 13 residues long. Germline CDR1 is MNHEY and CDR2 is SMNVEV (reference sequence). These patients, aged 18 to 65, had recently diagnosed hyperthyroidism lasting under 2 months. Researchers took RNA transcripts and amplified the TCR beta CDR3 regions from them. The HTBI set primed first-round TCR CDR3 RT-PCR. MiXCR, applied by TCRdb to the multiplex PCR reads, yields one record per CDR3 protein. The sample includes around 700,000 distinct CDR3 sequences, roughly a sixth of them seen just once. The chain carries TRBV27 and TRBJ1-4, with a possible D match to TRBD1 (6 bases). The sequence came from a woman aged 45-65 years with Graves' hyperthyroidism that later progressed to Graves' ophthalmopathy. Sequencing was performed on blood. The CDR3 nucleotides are TGTGCCAGCAGTCCCCGAGGGGGATTGGGTCTGTTTTTT. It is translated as CASSPRGGLGLFF.